Listed below are T cell receptor beta chains from one sample, sequenced in a study of blood T cells in healthy people across ages. In TCRdb, the 5' RACE reads were re-called with MiXCR into one record per CDR3 protein. The table shows 850,000 to 1,000,000 distinct CDR3 sequences, with roughly 50% occurring only once. Input material: blood. The receptors derive from a woman in her sixties or seventies in good health. The CDR3 runs from the conserved cysteine through the conserved F or W. D genes are given only for firm matches. Clone size is stated in some rows and not others, as once, few, many or a class when expanded.

size,V,D,length,J,DNA,CDR3
NA,TRBV6-6,NA,14,TRBJ2-3,TGTGCCAGCAGTTATGGCCGTACGTATGATACGCAGTATTTT,CASSYGRTYDTQYF
NA,TRBV10-3,NA,14,TRBJ1-2,TGTGCCATCAGACCTGAAGGGCTCGACTATGGCTACACCTTC,CAIRPEGLDYGYTF
NA,TRBV21-1,NA,14,TRBJ2-5,TGTGCCAGCAGCAACCCCCAGGGTTGGGCGGCCCAGTACTTC,CASSNPQGWAAQYF
few,TRBV7-9,NA,13,TRBJ2-7,TGTGCCACCCTCTCCGGGCACTCCTACGAGCAGTACTTC,CATLSGHSYEQYF
NA,TRBV7-9,NA,17,TRBJ1-2,TGTGCCAGCAGCTTTACGCCCAGCCGGACAGCTAACTATGGCTACACCTTC,CASSFTPSRTANYGYTF
few,TRBV12-3/TRBV12-4,TRBD2,17,TRBJ2-3,TGTGCCAGCAGTATCAAGACTAGCGGGCTTGACTTAGATACGCAGTATTTT,CASSIKTSGLDLDTQYF
once,TRBV4-1,TRBD2,18,TRBJ2-4,TGCGCCAGCAGCCAAGGGCGGGCCAGCGGGGGTGCCAAAAACATTCAGTACTTC,CASSQGRASGGAKNIQYF
NA,TRBV7-2,NA,16,TRBJ1-2,TGTGCCAGCAGCTCAGGTTCGCCCTGGAGGGACTATGGCTACACCTTC,CASSSGSPWRDYGYTF
few,TRBV10-3,NA,13,TRBJ1-2,TGTGCCATCAGTGAGCAGGGCCTCTATGGCTACACCTTC,CAISEQGLYGYTF
NA,TRBV5-5,NA,14,TRBJ2-5,TGTGCCAGCAGCCCTCTGTCTAGCAGGGAGACCCAGTACTTC,CASSPLSSRETQYF
once,TRBV10-2,NA,14,TRBJ2-3,TGCGCCAGCAGTGACCCCCCGGGGGCAGATACGCAGTATTTT,CASSDPPGADTQYF
few,TRBV12-3/TRBV12-4,TRBD1,15,TRBJ2-7,TGTGCCAGCAGTTTCCTTCCCGACAGGGCCGCCGAGCAGTACTTC,CASSFLPDRAAEQYF
NA,TRBV10-3,NA,12,TRBJ2-1,TGTGCCATCAGTGCCGGGGAGAATGAGCAGTTCTTC,CAISAGENEQFF
NA,TRBV12-3/TRBV12-4,TRBD1,16,TRBJ2-1,TGTGCCAGCAGCCACCAAGGGGGCGCTTCCCTCGATGAGCAGTTCTTC,CASSHQGGASLDEQFF
NA,TRBV28,TRBD2,13,TRBJ2-1,TGTGCCAGCAGGCCGGGAGGGCCCTATGAGCAGTTCTTC,CASRPGGPYEQFF